These T cell receptor beta chains were read from a single sample in a study of healthy donors' naive CD4 and CD8 T cells. TCRdb passed the reads through MiXCR, listing each CDR3 protein once. Altogether about 180,000 distinct CDR3 sequences are present, around three quarters being singletons, with the ten largest covering 2% to 2.5%. Sequenced input: naive CD4+ and CD8+ T cells sorted from blood, pooled from several donors. These TCRs come from a pool of human donors in good health; the sample pools cells from several healthy donors. The CDR3 runs from the conserved cysteine through the conserved F or W. A D gene is named only where the DNA matches it firmly. Clone size is stated in some rows and not others, as once, few, many or a class when expanded.

J,size,D,V,DNA,CDR3
TRBJ1-1,once,-,TRBV10-3,TGTGCCATCAGTGAGTCGTGGGGTAACACTGAAGCTTTCTTT,CAISESWGNTEAFF
TRBJ2-7,-,-,TRBV12-3/TRBV12-4,TGTGCCAGCAGTTTAGCGGTTAGATACGAGCAGTACTTC,CASSLAVRYEQYF
TRBJ2-3,-,-,TRBV10-3,TGTGCCAACCAGGGGAATCTTGACGATACGCAGTATTTT,CANQGNLDDTQYF
TRBJ1-6,-,TRBD1,TRBV19,TGTGCCAGTAGTATATCGCAGGGGGAGGTCTATAATTCACCCCTCCACTTT,CASSISQGEVYNSPLHF
TRBJ1-4,once,TRBD1,TRBV12-3/TRBV12-4,TGTGCCAGCAGTTTTGGTGCCTGGACAGGGGCAACTAATGAAAAACTGTTTTTT,CASSFGAWTGATNEKLFF
TRBJ2-1,-,-,TRBV7-7,TGTGCCAGCAGCCCTTGGACACAATCCAATGAGCAGTTCTTC,CASSPWTQSNEQFF
TRBJ2-1,-,-,TRBV20-1,TGCAGTGCCAATGAAGGGGACAGCGGGGTTAGCTCCTACAATGAGCAGTTCTTC,CSANEGDSGVSSYNEQFF
TRBJ2-7,-,-,TRBV27,TGTGCCAGCGCGTACAGGGCCTCCTACGAGCAGTACTTC,CASAYRASYEQYF
TRBJ2-5,-,-,TRBV29-1,TGCAGCGTTGTAGGGGGGAAGTCGGAGACCCAGTACTTC,CSVVGGKSETQYF
TRBJ2-7,-,-,TRBV19,TGTGCCAGTAGTATACTTCCCGGAGGAAACTACGAGCAGTACTTC,CASSILPGGNYEQYF
TRBJ2-7,-,TRBD1,TRBV15,TGTGCCACCAGCAAAACCGGGACAGGGGTATTCGAGCAGTACTTC,CATSKTGTGVFEQYF
TRBJ1-6,once,-,TRBV30,TGTGCCTGGAGTGAACAGCGGGCTTCACCCCTCCACTTT,CAWSEQRASPLHF
TRBJ2-1,-,-,TRBV19,TGTGCCAGTAGTATAGACAAAGGACAGCTCTACAATGAGCAGTTCTTC,CASSIDKGQLYNEQFF
TRBJ1-5,few,-,TRBV29-1,TGCAGCGTTGAAGACTTACAGAGGTCTAGCAATCAGCCCCAGCATTTT,CSVEDLQRSSNQPQHF
TRBJ2-1,-,-,TRBV5-1,TGCGCCAGCAGCCCTACCTCTTACAATGAGCAGTTCTTC,CASSPTSYNEQFF
TRBJ2-7,-,TRBD2,TRBV27,TGTGCCAGCAGTCTCGGCGGGGGGCCCCTCCTCTACGAGCAGTACTTC,CASSLGGGPLLYEQYF
TRBJ2-7,-,-,TRBV12-3/TRBV12-4,TGTGCCAGCACCCCGGGCAGGGACCTTCACGAGCAGTACTTC,CASTPGRDLHEQYF
TRBJ1-2,-,TRBD1,TRBV19,TGTGCCAGTGGGACAGTAGCCTATGGCTACACCTTC,CASGTVAYGYTF
TRBJ2-7,-,-,TRBV29-1,TGCAGCGTTTCTGACTACGAGCAGTACTTC,CSVSDYEQYF
TRBJ2-7,-,TRBD2,TRBV29-1,TGCAGCGTGACTAGCGGTTATGCCTCGAGGACGTCCTACGAGCAGTACTTC,CSVTSGYASRTSYEQYF
TRBJ1-2,-,-,TRBV15,TGTGCCACCAGCGGGGAATTTGGCTATGGCTACACCTTC,CATSGEFGYGYTF
TRBJ2-5,-,TRBD2,TRBV4-3,TGCGCCAGCAGCCAAGACTTGAAGCGGGGGTGGACCCAGTACTTC,CASSQDLKRGWTQYF